The clone carrying this T cell receptor (beta chain) was found once. Germline-derived CDR1 and CDR2 are SNHLY and FYNNEI. V was shortened by 3 bases and J by 2 bases, with 14 bases between the two germline ends. The CDR3 has 16 residues. Method: immunoSEQ multiplex PCR; TCRdb's copy keeps in-frame clones and lacks some. The sample holds around 980,000 clones, about four fifths seen once. The data belong to a study of shared clonotypes between healthy human individuals. The chain employs TRBV2 and TRBJ1-5; the D gene is possibly TRBD1 (5 bases). This clonotype was obtained from a man in his late teens or twenties in good health. Some clones in this sample may be carry-over from other donors' samples. Sequenced material: memory CD4+ T cells from PBMCs. Subset indicated: CD45RA-negative fraction. This CDR3 is CASSDPGGGRNQPQHF. As DNA, the CDR3 is TGTGCCAGCAGTGATCCCGGGGGAGGGCGCAATCAGCCCCAGCATTTT.